This T cell receptor beta chain appears in the sequencing data of a study of T cells in Graves' hyperthyroidism and ophthalmopathy. RNA transcripts served as the template for amplifying TCR beta CDR3 regions. The study used the HTBI primer set for a first-round RT-PCR of the TCR CDR3. One entry per CDR3 protein results from TCRdb running MiXCR on the multiplex PCR reads. The sample has around 350,000 distinct CDR3 sequences, 19% seen once; the top ten hold around 4%. Germline V gene data show CDR1 as MDHEN and CDR2 as SYDVKM. The CDR3 sequence is 13 residues long. V was shortened by 5 bases and J by 8 bases, with 15 bases between the two germline ends. The table lists this clonotype with many counts.

The sample consisted of blood. This TCR came from a woman younger than 35 with Graves' hyperthyroidism. The rearrangement links TRBV28 to TRBJ1-1, with a weak D call TRBD1 (5 bases). CDR3 bases: TGTGCCAGCAGTCCCCCTTCGACAGAAGAAGCTTTCTTT. Translated, it gives CASSPPSTEEAFF. Supplemented by reference TRBV28 and TRBJ1-1, the full variable domain reads DVKVTQSSRYLVKRTGEKVFLECVQDMDHENMFWYRQDPGLGLRLIYFSYDVKMKEKGDIPEGYSVSREKKERFSLILESASTNQTSMYLCASSPPSTEEAFFGQGTRLTVV.